This record concerns one T cell receptor beta chain sequence. It lacks a known antigen. Base qualities were left out, and no much larger clone turns up one base away. This entry is derived from a study of CD8 T cells in Susac syndrome (dated 2019 in TCRdb). Concerning the study at large: Whether CD8+ T cell activation and differentiation in Susac syndrome was antigen driven was tested using repertoire sequencing. The paper as a whole reports these results and caveats: The number of individuals in the TCR sequencing and HLA analysis was acknowledged as relatively small.

RNA was extracted using the RNeasy kit, and about 0.45 to 1 microgram was reverse transcribed with random hexamers. The immunoSEQ multiplex PCR assay, covering 54 Vbeta and 13 Jbeta segments, was used to amplify TCR beta CDR3 regions. To correct PCR amplification bias, a synthetic template baseline was used for both primer optimization and computational correction. The study's processing was this. Reads were assigned to V, D and J genes according to IMGT and analyzed in immunoSEQ Analyzer, with only productive sequences retained. Clonality was calculated as one minus the Shannon entropy normalized by log2 of the number of productive unique sequences. Public and private clones were assessed among the 100 most prevalent clones of each patient and control. Susac-specific clones were defined as absent from healthy and MS cohorts, around 980 published viral clones and other ImmuneACCESS disease sequences. The public reads were reprocessed in TCRdb via fastp at Q25 and MiXCR, keeping in-frame beta chains. Each entry merges the rows of one CDR3 protein and shows their most common DNA and genes. These V and J calls originate from TCRdb's pipeline instead of the authors' own analysis. The sample includes 150,000 to 250,000 distinct CDR3 sequences, with about 96% observed a single time. About 0.087% of the sample goes to the ten largest clones.

The CDR3 numbers 17 residues from cysteine through phenylalanine. Left in the record is the CDR3 DNA by itself, 51 bases read in frame from the first base. Reading the germline V gene (reference sequence) gives CDR1 DFQATT and CDR2 SNEGSKA. Compared with germline, V lacks 0 bases and J lacks 7 bases; bases without a gene match: 12. High-throughput TCR beta sequencing profiled peripheral blood CD8+ and CD4+ T cells from healthy donors, Susac syndrome patients and multiple sclerosis patients. The multiple sclerosis controls were treatment-naive patients who had stable or active relapsing-remitting disease and met the revised McDonald criteria. Bulk CD8+ and CD4+ T cells were purified by magnetic negative isolation, while CD8+ TEMRA cells were enriched using FACS. Blood was drawn into EDTA tubes, processed within 24 hours, and PBMCs were isolated by density gradient centrifugation. PBMCs intended for TCR sequencing were frozen in liquid nitrogen and were later thawed in a 37 degrees C water bath. The sorted or isolated CD4+, CD8+ and CD8+ TEMRA cells had a purity of 90% or higher.

The TCR sequence derives from a human donor with multiple sclerosis. The sample consisted of CD4+ T cells from PBMCs. The chain employs TRBV20-1 and TRBJ2-1, with 10 middle bases fitting TRBD2. The CDR3 region reads CSARDGSSGRTLNEQFF. The nucleotides are TGCAGTGCTAGAGATGGCTCTAGCGGGAGAACTTTGAATGAGCAGTTCTTC.